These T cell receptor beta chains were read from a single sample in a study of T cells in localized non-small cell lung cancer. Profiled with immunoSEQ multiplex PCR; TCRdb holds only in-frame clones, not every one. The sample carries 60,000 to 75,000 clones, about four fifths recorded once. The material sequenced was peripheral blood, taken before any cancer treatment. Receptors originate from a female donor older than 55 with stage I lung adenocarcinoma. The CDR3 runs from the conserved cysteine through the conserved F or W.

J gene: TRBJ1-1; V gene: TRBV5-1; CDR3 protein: CASSLGRLNTEAFF
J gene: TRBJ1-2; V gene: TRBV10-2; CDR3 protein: CASSDTIDGYTF
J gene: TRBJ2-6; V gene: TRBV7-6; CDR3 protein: CASSPDSPSGANVLTF
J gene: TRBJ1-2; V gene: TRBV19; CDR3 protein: CASSITASANYGYTF
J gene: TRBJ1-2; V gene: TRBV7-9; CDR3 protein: CASSPGGTTYGYTF
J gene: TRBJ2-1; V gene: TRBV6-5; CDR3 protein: CASSRQRYNEQFF
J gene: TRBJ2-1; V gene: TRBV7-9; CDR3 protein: CASSNSQNEQFF
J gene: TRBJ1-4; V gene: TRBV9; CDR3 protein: CASGQGAVGNEKLFF
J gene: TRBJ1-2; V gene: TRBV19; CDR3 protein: CASRPPKNYGYTF
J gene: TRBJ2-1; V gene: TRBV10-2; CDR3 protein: CASTDRFNEQFF
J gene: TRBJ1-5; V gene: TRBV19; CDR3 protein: CASSDRGGVEPQHF
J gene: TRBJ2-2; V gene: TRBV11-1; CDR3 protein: CASSFRVRAGELFF
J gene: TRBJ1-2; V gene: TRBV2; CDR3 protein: CAGQEGGNYGYTF
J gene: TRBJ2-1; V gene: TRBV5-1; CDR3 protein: CASSLPSDEQFF
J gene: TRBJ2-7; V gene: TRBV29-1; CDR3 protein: CSVGAGTPEQYF
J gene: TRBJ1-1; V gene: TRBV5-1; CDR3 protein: CASSLRTGGTSEAFF
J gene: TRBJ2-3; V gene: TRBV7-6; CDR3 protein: CASSLFGLSGTDTQYF
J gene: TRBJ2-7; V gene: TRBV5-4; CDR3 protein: CASSPGASGRAYEQYF
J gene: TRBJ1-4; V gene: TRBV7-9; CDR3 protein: CASSLLTDNEKLFF
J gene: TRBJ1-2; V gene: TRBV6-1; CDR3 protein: CASSPGTASNYGYTF
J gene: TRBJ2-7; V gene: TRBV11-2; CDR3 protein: CASSLVGLAGSREQYF
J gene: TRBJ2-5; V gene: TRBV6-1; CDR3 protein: CASSEGTGFVGDQYF
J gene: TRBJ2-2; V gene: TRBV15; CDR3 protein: CATSRTRQNTGELFF
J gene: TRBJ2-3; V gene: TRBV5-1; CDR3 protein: CASSLKGGRGDTQYF
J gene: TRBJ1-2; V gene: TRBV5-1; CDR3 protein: CASSETGYGYTF
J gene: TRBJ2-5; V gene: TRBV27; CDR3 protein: CASGRHYQETQYF
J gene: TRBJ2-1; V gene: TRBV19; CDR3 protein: CASSMRRGGLRNEQFF
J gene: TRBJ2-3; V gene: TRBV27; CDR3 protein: CASSVRTGAGPDTQYF
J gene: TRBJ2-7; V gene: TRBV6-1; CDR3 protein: CASRPRQPYEQYF
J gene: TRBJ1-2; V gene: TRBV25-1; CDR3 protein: CASSAGSGASGYTF
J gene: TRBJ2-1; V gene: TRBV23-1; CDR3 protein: CASSRRGGCEQFF
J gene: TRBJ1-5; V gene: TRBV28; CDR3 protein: CASSLGTAANQPQHF
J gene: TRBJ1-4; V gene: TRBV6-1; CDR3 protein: CASWREKLFF
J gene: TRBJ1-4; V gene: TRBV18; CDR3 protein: CASSPPSTNEKLFF
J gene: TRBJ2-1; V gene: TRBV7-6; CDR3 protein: CASSPRAGTGDYNEQFF
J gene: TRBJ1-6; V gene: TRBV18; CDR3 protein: CASSPSGDYNSPLHF
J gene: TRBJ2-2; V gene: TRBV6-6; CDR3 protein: CASRVNTGELFF
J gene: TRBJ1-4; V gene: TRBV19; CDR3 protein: CASRRQATNEKLFF
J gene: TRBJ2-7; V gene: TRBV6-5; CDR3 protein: CVSSYSGLAGNYEQYF
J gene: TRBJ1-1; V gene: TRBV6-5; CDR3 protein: CASSKAGRNTEAFF
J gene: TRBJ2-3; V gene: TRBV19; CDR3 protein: CASNDRGAGTDTQYF
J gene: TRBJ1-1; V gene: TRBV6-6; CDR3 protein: CASSRQESGEAFF
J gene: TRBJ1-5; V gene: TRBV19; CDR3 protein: CASSMGTAYSLSYSNQPQHF
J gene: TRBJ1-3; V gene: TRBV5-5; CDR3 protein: CASSLNYLNSGNTIYF
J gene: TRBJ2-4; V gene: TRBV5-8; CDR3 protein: CASSFKQRNIQYF
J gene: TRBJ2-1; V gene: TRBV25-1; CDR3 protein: CASSQQGASYNEQFF
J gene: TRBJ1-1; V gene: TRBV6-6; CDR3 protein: CASSAPYREEAFF
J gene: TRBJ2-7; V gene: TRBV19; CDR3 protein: CASSAGTGDEQYF
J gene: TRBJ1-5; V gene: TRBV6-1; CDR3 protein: CASSEAYNQPQHF
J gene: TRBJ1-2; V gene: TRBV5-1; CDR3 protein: CASSVTGDSEDTF
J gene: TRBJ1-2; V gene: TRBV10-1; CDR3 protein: CASSESGREGDGYTF
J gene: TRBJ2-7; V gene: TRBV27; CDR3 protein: CASSKTGTGIYEQYF
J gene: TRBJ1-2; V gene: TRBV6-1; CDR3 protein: CASSEAPGGNYGYTF
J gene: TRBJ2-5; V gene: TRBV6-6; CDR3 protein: CASSYRGVPQETQYF
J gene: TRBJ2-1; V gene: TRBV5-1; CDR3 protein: CASSLGTGSSYNEQFF
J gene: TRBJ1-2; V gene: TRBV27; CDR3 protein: CASTGSRGGYTF
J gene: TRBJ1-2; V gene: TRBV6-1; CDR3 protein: CASSPQGSNYGYTF
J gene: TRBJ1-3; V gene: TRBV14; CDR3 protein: CASSRTSGNTIYF
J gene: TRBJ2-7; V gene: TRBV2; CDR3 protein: CASRPWRQAAGEQYF